Shown below are 16 T cell receptor beta chains from a single sample sequenced in a study of T cell changes during pregnancy in multiple sclerosis. The method was immunoSEQ multiplex PCR; TCRdb's version includes in-frame clones alone and lacks a portion of them. The sample yields some 100,000 clones, roughly 92% seen once. Sequences were derived from peripheral blood, sampled in the second trimester of pregnancy. All receptors derive from a female donor with multiple sclerosis, enrolled in a pregnancy study.

Of note for this clone: Other DNA sequences in the same sample also yield this CDR3. This rearrangement joins TRBV5-1 to TRBJ1-1; 8 bases align to TRBD1. V lost 2 bases, J lost 1 base, and 1 base stayed unmatched. Germline V gene sequence: CDR1 SGHRS, CDR2 YFSETQ. The CDR3 consists of 14 residues. In nucleotides, the CDR3 is TGCGCCAGCAGCTTACAGGGGGGGAACACTGAAGCTTTCTTT. Encoded protein: CASSLQGGNTEAFF.

The CDR3 loop is CASSEWTSGRWGEQFF. The CDR3 DNA is TGTGCCAGCAGTGAATGGACTAGCGGGAGATGGGGTGAGCAGTTCTTC. This chain uses TRBV6-1 with TRBJ2-1; 13 bases line up with TRBD2. The CDR3 consists of 16 residues. The ends lost 2 bases at V and 9 bases at J; junction bases unmatched: 7. Germline V gene lookup returns CDR1 MNHNS and CDR2 SASEGT.

The CDR3 here is CASSRTGGSNQPQHF. The DNA for the CDR3 is TGTGCCAGCAGCCGGACAGGGGGTAGCAATCAGCCCCAGCATTTT. V gene TRBV5-5 combines with J gene TRBJ1-5; the match to TRBD1 covers 10 bases. V dropped 4 bases and J dropped 0; count of bases not matched to a gene: 1. The germline V gene encodes CDR1 SGHKS and CDR2 YYEKEE (reference sequence). The CDR3 is 15 amino acids.

The CDR3: CASSGPLAANTEAFF. The CDR3 DNA sequence: TGTGCCAGCAGCGGACCTTTGGCGGCGAACACTGAAGCTTTCTTT. This rearrangement joins TRBV9 to TRBJ1-1; D is undetermined. Germline-derived CDR1 and CDR2 are SGDLS and YYNGEE. The CDR3 loop spans 15 amino acids. V lost 3 bases, J lost 1 base, and 13 bases lay in between. Looking up the rest from reference TRBV9 and TRBJ1-1 gives the full variable domain: DSGVTQTPKHLITATGQRVTLRCSPRSGDLSVYWYQQSLDQGLQFLIQYYNGEERAKGNILERFSAQQFPDLHSELNLSSLELGDSALYFCASSGPLAANTEAFFGQGTRLTVV.

V gene TRBV5-4 combines with J gene TRBJ2-7, with a tentative D call TRBD2 (5 bases). V dropped 0 bases and J dropped 6 bases, with 16 bases sitting between them. Germline V lookup: CDR1 SGHNT, CDR2 YYREEE (reference sequence). The CDR3 is 15 amino acids. The CDR3 is CASSLDGLFGGEQYF. Written as DNA, the CDR3 is TGTGCCAGCAGCTTGGACGGGCTCTTTGGAGGCGAGCAGTACTTC. The full variable domain, with the rest looked up from reference TRBV5-4 and TRBJ2-7, is ETGVTQSPTHLIKTRGQQVTLRCSSQSGHNTVSWYQQALGQGPQFIFQYYREEENGRGNFPPRFSGLQFPNYSSELNVNALELDDSALYLCASSLDGLFGGEQYFGPGTRLTVT.

The rearrangement joins TRBV10-3 to TRBJ1-5; TRBD1 aligns across 8 bases. Germline CDR1 is ENHRY and CDR2 is SYGVKD. V gave up 5 bases and J gave up 7 bases; unmatched junction bases: 7. The CDR3 runs to 14 residues. The CDR3 spells CAISLTGVEQPQHF. In DNA form, the CDR3 reads TGTGCCATCAGTTTGACAGGGGTGGAACAGCCCCAGCATTTT.

The chain combines TRBV29-1 with TRBJ1-1, with D perhaps TRBD1 (6 bases). Germline V gene data show CDR1 as SQVTM and CDR2 as ANQGSEA. The CDR3 spans 14 residues. Trimming took off 7 bases at V and 2 bases at J, with 17 bases between the two ends. CDR3 nucleotide sequence: TGCAGCGCCCAGGACAGACAGCCTAACACTGAAGCTTTCTTT. Its protein is CSAQDRQPNTEAFF.

The DNA of the CDR3 is TGTGCCAGCTCACCCCCCGGGGGGGCTCACGGCGAGCAGTTCTTC. Translated: CASSPPGGAHGEQFF. The chain has TRBV18 and TRBJ2-1; 8 nucleotides agree with TRBD2. This CDR3 is 15 amino acids long. CDR1 is KGHSH, CDR2 LQKENI, per germline. J gave up 10 bases and V 3 bases, and 11 bases lay outside the gene matches.

The chain couples TRBV25-1 to TRBJ2-7; 7 nucleotides line up with TRBD1. CDR1 MGHDK and CDR2 SYGVNS come from the germline V gene. J gave up 4 bases and V 4 bases, and 4 bases lay outside the gene matches. The CDR3 has 13 amino acids. The CDR3 here is CASSVTGVYEQYF. In DNA, the CDR3 is TGTGCCAGCAGTGTAACAGGGGTATACGAGCAGTACTTC.

The chain has TRBV5-6 and TRBJ2-3, with TRBD1 matching 7 bases. V was pared by 3 bases and J by 2 bases, with 9 bases of the junction left unmatched. CDR1 and CDR2 from the germline V gene are SGHDT and YYEEEE. The CDR3 has 16 residues. This CDR3 is CASSSGGRGFTDTQYF. The CDR3 DNA follows: TGTGCCAGCAGCTCGGGCGGCAGGGGGTTCACAGATACGCAGTATTTT. Filled out from reference TRBV5-6 and TRBJ2-3, the complete variable domain reads DAGVTQSPTHLIKTRGQQVTLRCSPKSGHDTVSWYQQALGQGPQFIFQYYEEEERQRGNFPDRFSGHQFPNYSSELNVNALLLGDSALYLCASSSGGRGFTDTQYFGPGTRLTVL.

The chain is built from TRBV27 and TRBJ1-6; 7 bases are a match to TRBD1. The CDR3 is 16 residues long. V dropped 6 bases and J dropped 6; count of bases not matched to a gene: 11. Germline V gene lookup returns CDR1 MNHEY and CDR2 SMNVEV (reference sequence). The CDR3, as DNA: TGTGCCAGCAGACTCCGGGACAGCCTCTTTAATTCACCCCTCCACTTT. Translating it yields CASRLRDSLFNSPLHF.

The genes are TRBV6-1 and TRBJ1-1; D perhaps matches TRBD1 (6 bases). The V end was cut by 8 bases, the J end by 5 bases, with 18 bases between. The CDR3 runs 14 residues. CDR1 is MNHNS and CDR2 is SASEGT in the germline V gene. This CDR3 reads CASLQGPRRTEAFF. Written as DNA, the CDR3 is TGTGCCAGCCTACAGGGACCCCGCCGGACTGAAGCTTTCTTT.

V usage is TRBV28 and J usage is TRBJ1-2, with 8 positions matching TRBD1. Trimming cost V 6 bases and J 4 bases; bases outside gene matches: 7. Germline CDR1 is MDHEN and CDR2 is SYDVKM. CDR3 length: 14 residues. The CDR3 region is CASSSGQGRYGYTF. CDR3 nucleotide sequence: TGTGCCAGCAGCTCCGGACAGGGTCGCTATGGCTACACCTTC.

V gene TRBV28 combines with J gene TRBJ2-3, with 12 bases lining up with TRBD2. After removal of 6 bases from V and 5 bases from J, the junction contained 9 bases not matched to a gene. From germline, CDR1 is MDHEN and CDR2 SYDVKM. This CDR3 is 16 amino acids long. In DNA form, the CDR3 reads TGTGCCAGCAGCCCACACGGACTAGCGGGATTAGATACGCAGTATTTT. The encoded protein is CASSPHGLAGLDTQYF. The full variable domain, rest sourced from reference TRBV28 and TRBJ2-3, is DVKVTQSSRYLVKRTGEKVFLECVQDMDHENMFWYRQDPGLGLRLIYFSYDVKMKEKGDIPEGYSVSREKKERFSLILESASTNQTSMYLCASSPHGLAGLDTQYFGPGTRLTVL.

The chain is built from TRBV9 and TRBJ2-5; 9 nucleotides agree with TRBD1. The J call may not be correct, given that the DNA end is closer to TRBJ2-7. CDR3 size: 14 residues. In germline, CDR1 is SGDLS, CDR2 YYNGEE. The DNA of the CDR3 is TGTGCCAGCAGCGTATTGGGACAGGGAACCGAGCAGTACTTC. This translates into CASSVLGQGTEQYF.

The V call is TRBV5-5, the J call TRBJ1-5; 7 positions agree with TRBD1. The CDR3 is made up of 14 amino acids. The germline CDR1 and CDR2 sequences are SGHKS and YYEKEE (reference sequence). The trim removed 2 bases at V and 5 bases at J, leaving 4 bases unmatched. CDR3 loop: CASSLGTADQPQHF. The CDR3 DNA reads TGTGCCAGCAGCTTAGGGACAGCCGATCAGCCCCAGCATTTT.